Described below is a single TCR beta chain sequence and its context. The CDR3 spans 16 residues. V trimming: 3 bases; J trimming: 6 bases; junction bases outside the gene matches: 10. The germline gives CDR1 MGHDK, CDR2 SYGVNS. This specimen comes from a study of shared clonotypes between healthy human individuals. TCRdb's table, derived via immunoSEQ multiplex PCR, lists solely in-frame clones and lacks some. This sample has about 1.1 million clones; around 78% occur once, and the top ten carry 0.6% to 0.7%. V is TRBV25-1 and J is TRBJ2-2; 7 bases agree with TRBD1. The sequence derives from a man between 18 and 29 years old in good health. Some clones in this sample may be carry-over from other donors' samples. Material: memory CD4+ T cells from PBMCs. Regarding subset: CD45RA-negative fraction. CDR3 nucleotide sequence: TGTGCCAGCAGTGAGCTCGACAGGGAGAGGGCCGGGGAGCTGTTTTTT. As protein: CASSELDRERAGELFF.